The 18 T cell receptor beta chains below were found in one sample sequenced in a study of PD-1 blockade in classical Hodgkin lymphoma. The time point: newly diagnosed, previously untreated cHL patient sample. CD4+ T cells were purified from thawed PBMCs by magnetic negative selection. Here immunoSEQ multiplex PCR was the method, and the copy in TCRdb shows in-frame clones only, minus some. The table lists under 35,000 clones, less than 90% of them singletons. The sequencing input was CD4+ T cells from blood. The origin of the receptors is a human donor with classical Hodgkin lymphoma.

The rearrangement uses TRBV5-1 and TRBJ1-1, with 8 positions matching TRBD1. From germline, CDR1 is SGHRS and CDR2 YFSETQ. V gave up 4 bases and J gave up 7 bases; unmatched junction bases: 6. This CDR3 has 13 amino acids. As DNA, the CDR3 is TGCGCCAGCAGCGTGACAGGGGATATTGAAGCTTTCTTT. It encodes CASSVTGDIEAFF.

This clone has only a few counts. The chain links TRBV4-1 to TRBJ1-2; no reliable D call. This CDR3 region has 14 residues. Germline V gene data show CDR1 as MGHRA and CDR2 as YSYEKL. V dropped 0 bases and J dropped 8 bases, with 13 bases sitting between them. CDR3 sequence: CASSQERGLGGYTF. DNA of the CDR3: TGCGCCAGCAGCCAAGAGCGGGGTTTAGGGGGCTACACCTTC.

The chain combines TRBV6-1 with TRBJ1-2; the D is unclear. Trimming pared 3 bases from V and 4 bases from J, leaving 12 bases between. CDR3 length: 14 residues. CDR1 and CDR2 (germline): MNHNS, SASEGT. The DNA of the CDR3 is TGTGCCAGCAGTGATTGGGGAATCCGCTATGGCTACACCTTC. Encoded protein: CASSDWGIRYGYTF.

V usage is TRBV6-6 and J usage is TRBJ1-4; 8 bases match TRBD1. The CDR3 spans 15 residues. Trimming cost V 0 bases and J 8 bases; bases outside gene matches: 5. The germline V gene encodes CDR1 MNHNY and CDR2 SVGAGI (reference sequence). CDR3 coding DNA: TGTGCCAGCAGTTACTCGCAGGGGGCGGACGAAAAACTGTTTTTT. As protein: CASSYSQGADEKLFF.

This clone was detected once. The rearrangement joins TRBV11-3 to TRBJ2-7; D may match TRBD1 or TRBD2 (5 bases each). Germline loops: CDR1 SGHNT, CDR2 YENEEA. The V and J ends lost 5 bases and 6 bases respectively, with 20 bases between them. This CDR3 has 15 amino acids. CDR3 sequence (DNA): TGTGCCAGCAGCCTCGCCCGGGGCAGGGAATCCGAGCAGTACTTC. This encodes CASSLARGRESEQYF. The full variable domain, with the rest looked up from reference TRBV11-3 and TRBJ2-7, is EAGVVQSPRYKIIEKKQPVAFWCNPISGHNTLYWYLQNLGQGPELLIRYENEEAVDDSQLPKDRFSAERLKGVDSTLKIQPAELGDSAVYLCASSLARGRESEQYFGPGTRLTVT.

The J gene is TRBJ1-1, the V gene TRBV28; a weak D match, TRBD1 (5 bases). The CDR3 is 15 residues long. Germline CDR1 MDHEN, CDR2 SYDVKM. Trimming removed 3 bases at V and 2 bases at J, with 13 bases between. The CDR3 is CASSFKRGLNTEAFF. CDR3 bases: TGTGCCAGCAGTTTCAAAAGGGGCCTAAACACTGAAGCTTTCTTT.

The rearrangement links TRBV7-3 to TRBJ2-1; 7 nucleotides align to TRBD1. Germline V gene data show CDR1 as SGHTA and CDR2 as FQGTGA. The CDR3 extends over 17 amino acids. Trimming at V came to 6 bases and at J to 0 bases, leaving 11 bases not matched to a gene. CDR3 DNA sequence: TGTGCCAGCAGTGTACAGGGGATAACGGACTCCTACAATGAGCAGTTCTTC. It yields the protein CASSVQGITDSYNEQFF.

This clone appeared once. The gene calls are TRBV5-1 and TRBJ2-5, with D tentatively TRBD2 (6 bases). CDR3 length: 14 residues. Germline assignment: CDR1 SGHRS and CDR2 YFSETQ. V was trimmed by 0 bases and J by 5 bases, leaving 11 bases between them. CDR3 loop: CASSLEGAGETQYF. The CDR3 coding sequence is TGCGCCAGCAGCTTGGAAGGTGCGGGGGAGACCCAGTACTTC.

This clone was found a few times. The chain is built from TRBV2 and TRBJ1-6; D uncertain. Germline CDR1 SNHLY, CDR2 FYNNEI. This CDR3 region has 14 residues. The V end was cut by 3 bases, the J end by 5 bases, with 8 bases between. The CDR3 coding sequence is TGTGCCAGCAGTGAGGTCAGCGATAATTCACCCCTCCACTTT. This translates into CASSEVSDNSPLHF. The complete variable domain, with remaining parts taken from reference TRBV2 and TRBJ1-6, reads EPEVTQTPSHQVTQMGQEVILRCVPISNHLYFYWYRQILGQKVEFLVSFYNNEISEKSEIFDDQFSVERPDGSNFTLKIRSTKLEDSAMYFCASSEVSDNSPLHFGNGTRLTVT.

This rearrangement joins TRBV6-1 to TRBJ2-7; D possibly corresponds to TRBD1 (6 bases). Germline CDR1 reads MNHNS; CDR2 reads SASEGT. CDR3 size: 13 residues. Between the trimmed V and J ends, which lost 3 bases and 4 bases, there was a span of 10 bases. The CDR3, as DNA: TGTGCCAGCAGTGAGCGACAGGATTACGAGCAGTACTTC. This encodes CASSERQDYEQYF.

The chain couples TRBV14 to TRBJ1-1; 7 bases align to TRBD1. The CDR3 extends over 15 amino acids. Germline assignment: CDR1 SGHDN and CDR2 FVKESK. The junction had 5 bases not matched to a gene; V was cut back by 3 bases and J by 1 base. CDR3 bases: TGTGCCAGCAGCCACCTATGGACAGGGAACACTGAAGCTTTCTTT. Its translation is CASSHLWTGNTEAFF.

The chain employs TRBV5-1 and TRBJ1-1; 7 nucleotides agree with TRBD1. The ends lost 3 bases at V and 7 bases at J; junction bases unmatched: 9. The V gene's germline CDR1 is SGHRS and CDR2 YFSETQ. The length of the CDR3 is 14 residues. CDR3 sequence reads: CASSSQTGIDEAFF. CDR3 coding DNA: TGCGCCAGCAGCTCGCAGACAGGGATTGATGAAGCTTTCTTT.

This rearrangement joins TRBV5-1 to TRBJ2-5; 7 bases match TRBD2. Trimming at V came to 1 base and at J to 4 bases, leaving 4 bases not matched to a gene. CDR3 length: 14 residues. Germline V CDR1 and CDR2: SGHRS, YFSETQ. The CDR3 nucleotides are TGCGCCAGCAGCTTGATCGGGGAGGGAGAGACCCAGTACTTC. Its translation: CASSLIGEGETQYF.

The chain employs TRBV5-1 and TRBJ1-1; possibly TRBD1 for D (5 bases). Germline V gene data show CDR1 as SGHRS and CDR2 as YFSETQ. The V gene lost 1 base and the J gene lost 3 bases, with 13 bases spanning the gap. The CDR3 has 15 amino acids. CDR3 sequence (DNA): TGCGCCAGCAGCTTGCAAGTGGACACCCACACTGAAGCTTTCTTT. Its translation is CASSLQVDTHTEAFF.

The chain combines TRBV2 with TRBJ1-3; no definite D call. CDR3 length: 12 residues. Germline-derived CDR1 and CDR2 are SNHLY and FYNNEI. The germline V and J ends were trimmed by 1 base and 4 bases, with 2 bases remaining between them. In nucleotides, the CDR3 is TGTGCCAGCAGTGAAGGCGGAAACACCATATATTTT. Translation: CASSEGGNTIYF. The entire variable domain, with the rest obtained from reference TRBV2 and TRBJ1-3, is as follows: EPEVTQTPSHQVTQMGQEVILRCVPISNHLYFYWYRQILGQKVEFLVSFYNNEISEKSEIFDDQFSVERPDGSNFTLKIRSTKLEDSAMYFCASSEGGNTIYFGEGSWLTVV.

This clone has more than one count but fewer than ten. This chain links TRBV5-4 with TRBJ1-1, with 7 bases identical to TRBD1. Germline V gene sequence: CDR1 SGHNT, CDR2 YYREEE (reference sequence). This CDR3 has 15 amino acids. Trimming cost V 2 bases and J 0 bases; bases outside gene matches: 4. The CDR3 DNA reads TGTGCCAGCAGCTTCCCGGGACAGCTGAACACTGAAGCTTTCTTT. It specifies CASSFPGQLNTEAFF.

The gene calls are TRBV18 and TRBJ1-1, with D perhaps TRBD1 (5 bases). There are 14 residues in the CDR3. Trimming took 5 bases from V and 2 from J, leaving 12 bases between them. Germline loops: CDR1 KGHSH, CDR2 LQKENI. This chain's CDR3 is CASSNRQRNTEAFF. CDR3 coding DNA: TGTGCCAGCTCAAATCGACAGCGAAACACTGAAGCTTTCTTT.

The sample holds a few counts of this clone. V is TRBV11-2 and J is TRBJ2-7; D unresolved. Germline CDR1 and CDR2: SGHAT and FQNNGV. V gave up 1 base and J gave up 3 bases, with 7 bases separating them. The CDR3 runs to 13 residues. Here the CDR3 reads CASSLGYRYEQYF. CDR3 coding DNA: TGTGCCAGCAGCTTAGGTTACCGCTACGAGCAGTACTTC.